Reported below is one T cell receptor beta chain. Authors' processing steps: Scientists estimated how many nucleated cells there were by amplifying reference gene primers. Clones were read by immunoSEQ multiplex PCR, and TCRdb kept only the in-frame ones, dropping some. The V and J calls and clone size come from that table; D and trimming were worked out from the DNA. The sample includes approximately 140,000 clones, around three quarters seen only once; the top ten take 3% to 4.5%. From germline, CDR1 is SGDLS and CDR2 YYNGEE. V gave up 3 bases and J gave up 11 bases; unmatched junction bases: 13. The CDR3 length is 16 residues. This sample was taken from a study of blood T cell repertoires in COVID-19. Study in general: Samples of COVID-19 (acute and convalescent) were obtained from the United States, Italy and Spain. PBMCs, B-cell-depleted T cells, or T cells were the source of the cDNA or gDNA that made up the material.

The source of this sequence is a man aged 55-75 years with acute or convalescent COVID-19. Sequences were obtained from peripheral blood. The chain uses TRBV9 and TRBJ1-6, with 8 nucleotides matching TRBD1. CDR3 loop: CASSGVGSDRGTPLHF. CDR3 DNA: TGTGCCAGCAGCGGAGTGGGTTCCGACAGGGGTACACCCCTCCACTTT.